A selection of T cell receptor beta chains follows, all from one sample in a study of blood T cell repertoires in COVID-19. The method was immunoSEQ multiplex PCR; TCRdb's version includes in-frame clones alone and lacks a portion of them. The data show approximately 330,000 clones, with 88% seen just once and roughly 4% held by the top ten. Sequenced material: peripheral blood. The receptors here all came from a woman aged 50 to 65 with active or convalescent COVID-19. CDR3s include the opening cysteine and the closing phenylalanine or tryptophan. D genes are given only for firm matches. Some rows have no size entry. The others give once, few or many, or a class for an expanded clone.

DNA | CDR3 | V | D | size | J | length
TGTGCCACCAGCAGAGATTACGGGGCCGGGGGTAATGAAAAACTGTTTTTT | CATSRDYGAGGNEKLFF | TRBV15 | . | . | TRBJ1-4 | 17
TGTGCCAGCAGTACTCTAGCGGGGGCCACAGATACGCAGTATTTT | CASSTLAGATDTQYF | TRBV7-6 | TRBD2 | . | TRBJ2-3 | 15
TGTGCTAGTGGTTTGGTACCCAGGGGCAATCAGCCCCAGCATTTT | CASGLVPRGNQPQHF | TRBV12-5 | . | . | TRBJ1-5 | 15
TGTGCCAGCAGCTCCACACAACATGGGACTAGCGGAGAGTACAATGAGCAGTTCTTC | CASSSTQHGTSGEYNEQFF | TRBV11-3 | TRBD2 | . | TRBJ2-1 | 19
TGTGCCAGCAGTTACGGCGACAGAAATTTTGAGACCCAGTACTTC | CASSYGDRNFETQYF | TRBV6-2/TRBV6-3 | . | . | TRBJ2-5 | 15
TGTGCCAGCAGCCTCACGGGACAGGGGACGGACTACAATGAGCAGTTCTTC | CASSLTGQGTDYNEQFF | TRBV13 | TRBD1 | . | TRBJ2-1 | 17
TGTGCCAGCAGACCTAAAGGGACTAGCGGGAGGTCCCAGATCTACAATGAGCAGTTCTTC | CASRPKGTSGRSQIYNEQFF | TRBV2 | TRBD2 | . | TRBJ2-1 | 20
TGTGCCAGCAGTGGGGGACTCTCTGGAAACACCATATATTTT | CASSGGLSGNTIYF | TRBV2 | . | . | TRBJ1-3 | 14
TGTGCCAGCAGTGCTAGCGGGGGGGCCGGGACCGGGGAGCTGTTTTTT | CASSASGGAGTGELFF | TRBV2 | TRBD2 | . | TRBJ2-2 | 16
TGTGCCAGCAGCTTGTTGTCGTACAACTCCTACGAGCAGTACTTC | CASSLLSYNSYEQYF | TRBV5-8 | . | few | TRBJ2-7 | 15
TGTGCCAGCAGTGGAAGGTCTAGCGGGACCCAGTTCTTC | CASSGRSSGTQFF | TRBV6-4 | TRBD2 | . | TRBJ2-1 | 13
TGTGCCAGCATCGAGTGGAGCACAGATACGCAGTATTTT | CASIEWSTDTQYF | TRBV12-3/TRBV12-4 | . | few | TRBJ2-3 | 13
TGTGCCAGTTACCGGGACAGGGGCAAGATTGAAGCTTTCTTT | CASYRDRGKIEAFF | TRBV19 | TRBD1 | . | TRBJ1-1 | 14
TGTGCCAGCAGCTTGGGGGTACAGGGACGGAATGAGCAGTTCTTC | CASSLGVQGRNEQFF | TRBV5-4 | . | . | TRBJ2-1 | 15
TGCGCCAGCAGCCAAGTCCGGGACTCCAATGAGCAGTTCTTC | CASSQVRDSNEQFF | TRBV4-1 | . | once | TRBJ2-1 | 14
TGTGCCAGCTCACAGGGACTTAACTACGAGCAGTACTTC | CASSQGLNYEQYF | TRBV18 | . | . | TRBJ2-7 | 13
TGTGCCAGCAGCGGCGCCGGGACAGGGCTGACCGGGGAGCTGTTTTTT | CASSGAGTGLTGELFF | TRBV9 | TRBD1 | . | TRBJ2-2 | 16
TGCGCCAGCAGCTTGGGGGAGGGAGGCTACGAGCAGTACTTC | CASSLGEGGYEQYF | TRBV5-1 | TRBD2 | . | TRBJ2-7 | 14
TGTGCCTGGAGCGATACAGGGGATGGGGAGACCCAGTACTTC | CAWSDTGDGETQYF | TRBV30 | TRBD1 | . | TRBJ2-5 | 14
TGTGCCTGGAGTGTAGAGCCGGGAGGTGCATACTGGGAGCAGTACTTC | CAWSVEPGGAYWEQYF | TRBV30 | TRBD2 | . | TRBJ2-7 | 16
TGCAGTGCTAGTCCAGCGGGGGGTCAATACGAGCAGTACTTC | CSASPAGGQYEQYF | TRBV20-1 | TRBD2 | . | TRBJ2-7 | 14